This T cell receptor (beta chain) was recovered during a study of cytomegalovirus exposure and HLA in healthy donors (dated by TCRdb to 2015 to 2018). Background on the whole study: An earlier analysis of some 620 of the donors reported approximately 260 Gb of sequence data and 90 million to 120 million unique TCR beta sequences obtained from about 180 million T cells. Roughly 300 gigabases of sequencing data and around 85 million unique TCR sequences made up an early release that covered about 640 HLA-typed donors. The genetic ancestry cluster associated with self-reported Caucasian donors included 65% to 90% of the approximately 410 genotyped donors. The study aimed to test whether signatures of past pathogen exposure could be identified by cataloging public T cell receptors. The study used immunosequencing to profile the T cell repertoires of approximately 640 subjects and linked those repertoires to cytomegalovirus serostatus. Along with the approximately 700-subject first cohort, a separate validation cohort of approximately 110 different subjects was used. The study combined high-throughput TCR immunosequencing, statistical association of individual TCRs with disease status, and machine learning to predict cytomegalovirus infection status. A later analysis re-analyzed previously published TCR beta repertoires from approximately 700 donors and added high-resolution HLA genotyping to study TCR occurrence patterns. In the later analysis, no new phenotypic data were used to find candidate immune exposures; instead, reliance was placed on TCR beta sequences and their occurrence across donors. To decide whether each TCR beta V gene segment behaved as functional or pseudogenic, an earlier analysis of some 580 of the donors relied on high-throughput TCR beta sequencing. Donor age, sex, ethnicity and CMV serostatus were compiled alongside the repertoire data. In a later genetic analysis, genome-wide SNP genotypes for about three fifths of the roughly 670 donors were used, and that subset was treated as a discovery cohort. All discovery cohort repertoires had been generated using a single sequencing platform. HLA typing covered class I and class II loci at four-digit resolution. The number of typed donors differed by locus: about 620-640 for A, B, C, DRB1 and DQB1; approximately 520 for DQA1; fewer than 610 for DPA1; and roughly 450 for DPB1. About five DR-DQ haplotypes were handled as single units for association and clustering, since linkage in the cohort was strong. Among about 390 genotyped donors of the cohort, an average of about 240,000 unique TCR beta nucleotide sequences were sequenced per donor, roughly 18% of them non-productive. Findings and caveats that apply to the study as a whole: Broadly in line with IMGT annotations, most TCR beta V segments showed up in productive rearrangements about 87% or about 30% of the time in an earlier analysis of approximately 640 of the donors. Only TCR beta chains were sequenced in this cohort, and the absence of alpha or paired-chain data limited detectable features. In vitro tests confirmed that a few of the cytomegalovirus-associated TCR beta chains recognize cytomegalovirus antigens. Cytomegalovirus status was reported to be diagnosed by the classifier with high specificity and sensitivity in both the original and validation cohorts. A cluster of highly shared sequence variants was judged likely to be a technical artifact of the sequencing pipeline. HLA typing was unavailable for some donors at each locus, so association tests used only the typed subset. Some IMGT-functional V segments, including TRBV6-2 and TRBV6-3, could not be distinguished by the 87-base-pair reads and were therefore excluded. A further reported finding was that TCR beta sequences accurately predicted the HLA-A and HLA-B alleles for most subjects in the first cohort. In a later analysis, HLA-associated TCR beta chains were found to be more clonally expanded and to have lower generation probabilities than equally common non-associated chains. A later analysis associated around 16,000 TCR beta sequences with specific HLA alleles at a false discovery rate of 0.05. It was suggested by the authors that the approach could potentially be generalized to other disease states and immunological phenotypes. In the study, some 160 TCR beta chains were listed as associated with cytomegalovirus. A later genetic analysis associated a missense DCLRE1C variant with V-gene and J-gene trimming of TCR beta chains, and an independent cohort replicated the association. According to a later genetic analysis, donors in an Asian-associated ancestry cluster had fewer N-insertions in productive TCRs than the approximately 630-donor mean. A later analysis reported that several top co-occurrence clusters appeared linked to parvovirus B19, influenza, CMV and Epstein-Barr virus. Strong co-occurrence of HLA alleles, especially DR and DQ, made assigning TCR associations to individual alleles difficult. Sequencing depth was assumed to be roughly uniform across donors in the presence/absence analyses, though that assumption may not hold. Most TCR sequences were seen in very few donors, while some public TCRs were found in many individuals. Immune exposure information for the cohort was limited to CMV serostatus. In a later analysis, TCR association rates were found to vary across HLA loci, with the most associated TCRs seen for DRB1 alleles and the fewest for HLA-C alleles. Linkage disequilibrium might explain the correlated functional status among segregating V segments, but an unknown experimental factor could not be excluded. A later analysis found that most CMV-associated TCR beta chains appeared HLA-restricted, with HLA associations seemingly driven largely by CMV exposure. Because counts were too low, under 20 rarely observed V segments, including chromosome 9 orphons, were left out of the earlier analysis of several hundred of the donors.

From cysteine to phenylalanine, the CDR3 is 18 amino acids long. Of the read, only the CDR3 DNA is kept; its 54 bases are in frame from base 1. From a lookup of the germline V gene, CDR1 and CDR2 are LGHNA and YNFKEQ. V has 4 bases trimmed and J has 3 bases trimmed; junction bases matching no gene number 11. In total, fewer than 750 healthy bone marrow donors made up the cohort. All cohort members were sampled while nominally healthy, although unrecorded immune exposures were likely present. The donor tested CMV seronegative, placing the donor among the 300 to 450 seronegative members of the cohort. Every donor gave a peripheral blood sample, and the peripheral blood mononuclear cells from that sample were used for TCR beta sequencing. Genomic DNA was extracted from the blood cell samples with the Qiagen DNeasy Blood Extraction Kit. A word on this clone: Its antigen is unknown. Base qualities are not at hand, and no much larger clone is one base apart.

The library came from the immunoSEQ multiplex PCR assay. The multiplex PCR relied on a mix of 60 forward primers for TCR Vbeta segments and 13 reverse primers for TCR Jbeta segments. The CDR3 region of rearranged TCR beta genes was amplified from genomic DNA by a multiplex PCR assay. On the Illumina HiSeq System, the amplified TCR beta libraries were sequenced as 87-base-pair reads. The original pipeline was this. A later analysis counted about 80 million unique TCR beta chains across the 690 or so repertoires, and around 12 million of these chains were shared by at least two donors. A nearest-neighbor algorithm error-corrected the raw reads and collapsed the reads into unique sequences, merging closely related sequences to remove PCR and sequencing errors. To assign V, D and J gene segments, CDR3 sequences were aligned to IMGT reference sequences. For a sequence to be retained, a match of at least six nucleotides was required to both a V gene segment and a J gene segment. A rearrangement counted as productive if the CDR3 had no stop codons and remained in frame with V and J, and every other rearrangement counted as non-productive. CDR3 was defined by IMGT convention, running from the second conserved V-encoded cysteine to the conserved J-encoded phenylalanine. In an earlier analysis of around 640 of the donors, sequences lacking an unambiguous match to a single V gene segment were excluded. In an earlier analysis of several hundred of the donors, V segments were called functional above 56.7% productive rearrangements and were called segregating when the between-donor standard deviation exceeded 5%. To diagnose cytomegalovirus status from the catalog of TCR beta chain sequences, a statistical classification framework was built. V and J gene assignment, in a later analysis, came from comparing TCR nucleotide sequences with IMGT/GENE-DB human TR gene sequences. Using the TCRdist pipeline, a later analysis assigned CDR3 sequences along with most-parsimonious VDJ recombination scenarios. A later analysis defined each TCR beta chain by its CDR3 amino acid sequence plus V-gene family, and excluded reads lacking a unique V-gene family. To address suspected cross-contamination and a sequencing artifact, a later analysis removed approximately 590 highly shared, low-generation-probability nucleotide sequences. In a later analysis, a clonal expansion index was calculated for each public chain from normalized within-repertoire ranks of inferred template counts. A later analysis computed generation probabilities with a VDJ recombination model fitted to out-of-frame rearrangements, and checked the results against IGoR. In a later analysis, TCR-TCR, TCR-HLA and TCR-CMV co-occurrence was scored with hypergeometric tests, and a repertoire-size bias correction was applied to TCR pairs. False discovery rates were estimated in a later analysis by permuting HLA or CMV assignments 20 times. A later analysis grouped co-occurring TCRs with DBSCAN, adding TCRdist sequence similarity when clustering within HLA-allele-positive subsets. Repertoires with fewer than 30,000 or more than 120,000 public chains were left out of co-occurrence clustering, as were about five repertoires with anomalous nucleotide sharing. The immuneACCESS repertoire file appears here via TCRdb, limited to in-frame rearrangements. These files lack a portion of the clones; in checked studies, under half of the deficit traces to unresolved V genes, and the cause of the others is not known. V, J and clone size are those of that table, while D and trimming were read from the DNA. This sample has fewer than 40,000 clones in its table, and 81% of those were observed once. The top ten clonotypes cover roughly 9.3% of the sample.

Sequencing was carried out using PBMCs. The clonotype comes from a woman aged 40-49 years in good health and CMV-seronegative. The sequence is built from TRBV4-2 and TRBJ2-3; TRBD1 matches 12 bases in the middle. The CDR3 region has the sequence CASSPRRDRGLLTDTQYF. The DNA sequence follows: TGTGCCAGCAGCCCCCGCCGGGACAGGGGGCTTTTGACAGATACGCAGTATTTT.